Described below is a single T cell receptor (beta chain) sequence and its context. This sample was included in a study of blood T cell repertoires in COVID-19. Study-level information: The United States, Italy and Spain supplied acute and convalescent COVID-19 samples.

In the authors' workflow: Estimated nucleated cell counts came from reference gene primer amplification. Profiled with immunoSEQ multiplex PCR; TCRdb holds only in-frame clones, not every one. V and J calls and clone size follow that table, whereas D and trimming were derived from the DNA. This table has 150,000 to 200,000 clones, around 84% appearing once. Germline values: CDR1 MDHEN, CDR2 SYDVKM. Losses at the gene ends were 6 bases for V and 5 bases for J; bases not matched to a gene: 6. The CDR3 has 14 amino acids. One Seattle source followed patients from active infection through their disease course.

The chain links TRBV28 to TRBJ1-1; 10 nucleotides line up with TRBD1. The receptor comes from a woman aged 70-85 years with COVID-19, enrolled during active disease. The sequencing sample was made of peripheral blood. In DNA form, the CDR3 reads TGTGCCAGCAGCCCTGGGACAGGGGTTACTGAAGCTTTCTTT. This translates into CASSPGTGVTEAFF.